One sample yielded the 16 T cell receptor beta chains listed below, sequenced in a study of T cell repertoires in ileal Crohn's disease. Clones were sequenced by immunoSEQ multiplex PCR, and TCRdb holds only the in-frame ones, with some missing. The sample shows 8,900 or so clones, 80% of them seen only once. Material for sequencing was ileal tissue. These receptors were obtained from an adult with Crohn's disease.

V is TRBV5-1 and J is TRBJ2-2; TRBD1 or TRBD2 may be the D gene (5 bases each). Germline values: CDR1 SGHRS, CDR2 YFSETQ. The ends were cut back, 4 bases at V and 2 bases at J, with 9 bases in the middle. The CDR3 spans 14 residues. CDR3 in amino acids: CASSGTTNTGELFF. DNA of the CDR3: TGCGCCAGCAGCGGGACCACCAACACCGGGGAGCTGTTTTTT.

The chain links TRBV2 to TRBJ2-2, with 8 bases identical to TRBD2. J lost 6 bases, V lost 6 bases, and 6 bases had no gene match. Germline loops: CDR1 SNHLY, CDR2 FYNNEI. The CDR3 covers 14 residues. The DNA of the CDR3 is TGTGCCAGCAGCACCCGGGGGGGTGCCGGGGAGCTGTTTTTT. Translation gives CASSTRGGAGELFF.

The chain links TRBV19 to TRBJ2-5; 9 positions agree with TRBD1. With V trimmed by 3 bases and J by 1 base, 3 bases remained unmatched. The V gene's germline CDR1 is LNHDA and CDR2 SQIVND (reference sequence). CDR3 length equals 15 residues. The CDR3 loop reads CASSISGQGQETQYF. The CDR3 DNA is TGTGCCAGTAGTATTTCGGGACAGGGCCAAGAGACCCAGTACTTC.

This clone was recorded once. The chain is built from TRBV5-5 and TRBJ1-2, with 7 bases identical to TRBD1. The germline CDR1 and CDR2 sequences are SGHKS and YYEKEE (reference sequence). This CDR3 region has 14 residues. The J segment lost 2 bases and the V segment lost 2 bases, leaving 3 bases of the junction unmatched. CDR3 protein: CASSFRGANYGYTF. In DNA, the CDR3 is TGTGCCAGCAGCTTCAGGGGGGCGAACTATGGCTACACCTTC. Full variable domain (rest looked up from reference TRBV5-5 and TRBJ1-2): DAGVTQSPTHLIKTRGQQVTLRCSPISGHKSVSWYQQVLGQGPQFIFQYYEKEERGRGNFPDRFSARQFPNYSSELNVNALLLGDSALYLCASSFRGANYGYTFGSGTRLTVV.

The V call is TRBV10-3, the J call TRBJ1-2, with 9 bases aligning to TRBD1. CDR1 and CDR2 from the germline V gene are ENHRY and SYGVKD. The J segment lost 2 bases and the V segment lost 7 bases, leaving 5 bases of the junction unmatched. The CDR3 sequence is 14 residues long. DNA for the CDR3: TGTGCCATCACCGATGGACAGGGGAACTATGGCTACACCTTC. Translated, it gives CAITDGQGNYGYTF.

This chain joins TRBV10-3 and TRBJ2-1; 12 positions agree with TRBD1. V was clipped by 11 bases and J by 7 bases; unmatched bases: 9. Looked up from germline, CDR1 is ENHRY and CDR2 is SYGVKD. This CDR3 region has 14 residues. CDR3 nucleotides: TGTGCCGCCACGGGACAGGGGGCGCGGAATGAGCAGTTCTTC. The encoded protein is CAATGQGARNEQFF.

The V gene is TRBV19, the J gene TRBJ1-5, with D perhaps matching TRBD1 (5 bases). V dropped 11 bases and J dropped 5 bases, with 16 bases sitting between them. This CDR3 is 13 amino acids long. Germline V gene lookup returns CDR1 LNHDA and CDR2 SQIVND (reference sequence). DNA of the CDR3: TGTGCCTCCAATGGTGGGGCTGATCAGCCCCAGCATTTT. It codes for CASNGGADQPQHF. Full variable domain (remainder filled in from reference TRBV19 and TRBJ1-5): DGGITQSPKYLFRKEGQNVTLSCEQNLNHDAMYWYRQDPGQGLRLIYYSQIVNDFQKGDIAEGYSVSREKKESFPLTVTSAQKNPTAFYLCASNGGADQPQHFGDGTRLSIL.

This clone was seen a few times. CDR3 coding DNA: TGTGCCAGCAGCCCAACCCCTGGCACAGATACGCAGTATTTT. Amino acids: CASSPTPGTDTQYF. The chain employs TRBV6-5 and TRBJ2-3; no clear D gene. Germline V gives CDR1 MNHEY, CDR2 SVGAGI. The length of the CDR3 is 14 residues. The V and J ends lost 6 bases and 1 base respectively, with 11 bases between them.

This clone occurred once. The chain couples TRBV2 to TRBJ2-7; 8 bases line up with TRBD1. Trimming removed 6 bases from V and 0 bases from J; junction bases left unmatched: 10. The germline gives CDR1 SNHLY, CDR2 FYNNEI. The CDR3 runs to 16 residues. The CDR3 loop reads CASRRDRPKYSYEQYF. Written as DNA, the CDR3 is TGTGCCAGCAGGCGGGACAGGCCGAAATACTCCTACGAGCAGTACTTC.

The V and J genes are TRBV5-1 and TRBJ1-1; 12 positions agree with TRBD1. Germline CDR1 SGHRS, CDR2 YFSETQ. CDR3 length: 17 residues. The trim removed 4 bases at V and 2 bases at J, leaving 9 bases unmatched. The CDR3 here is CASSPGQGAYKNTEAFF. As DNA, the CDR3 is TGCGCCAGCAGCCCGGGACAGGGGGCTTATAAAAACACTGAAGCTTTCTTT.

The rearrangement links TRBV5-1 to TRBJ2-7; maybe TRBD2 (5 bases). The germline V gene has CDR1 SGHRS and CDR2 YFSETQ. CDR3 length: 15 amino acids. Trimming cost V 0 bases and J 1 base, with 11 bases left between them. In DNA form, the CDR3 reads TGCGCCAGCAGCTTGGTAGGAGGTGGGTCCTACGAGCAGTACTTC. This codes for CASSLVGGGSYEQYF.

The chain's CDR3 is CASSPRGTKKNIQYF. CDR3 coding DNA: TGTGCCAGCTCACCACGTGGGACTAAAAAAAACATTCAGTACTTC. The chain recombines TRBV18 with TRBJ2-4, with 7 bases lining up with TRBD2. The V gene's germline CDR1 is KGHSH and CDR2 LQKENI. The V gene end was trimmed by 1 base and the J gene end by 4 bases; junction bases not matched to a gene: 4. The CDR3 runs to 15 residues.

V and J are TRBV6-6 and TRBJ2-7; 12 nucleotides align to TRBD2. The germline gives CDR1 MNHNY, CDR2 SVGAGI (reference sequence). Trimming took 5 bases from V and 4 from J; bases not matched to a gene: 9. The CDR3 spans 16 residues. The CDR3 DNA sequence: TGTGCCAGCAGTCCCCTGACTAGCGGGAGTTTTTACGAGCAGTACTTC. As protein: CASSPLTSGSFYEQYF.

This clone was counted a single time. The chain uses TRBV25-1 and TRBJ1-2; unclear D gene. The CDR3 is 11 amino acids. V was pared by 6 bases and J by 1 base, with 3 bases between. Germline values: CDR1 MGHDK, CDR2 SYGVNS. The chain's CDR3 is CASSLNYGYTF. In DNA form, the CDR3 reads TGTGCCAGCAGCCTTAACTATGGCTACACCTTC.

This rearrangement joins TRBV6-1 to TRBJ1-1; unclear D gene. There are 15 residues in the CDR3. CDR1 and CDR2 (germline): MNHNS, SASEGT. The V and J ends lost 8 bases and 3 bases respectively, with 19 bases between them. The CDR3 nucleotides read TGTGCCAGCCGAACCTGGGTGATATGGGACACTGAAGCTTTCTTT. The encoded protein is CASRTWVIWDTEAFF.

In its sample, this clone was seen once. The CDR3 sequence: CASSPGRASYEQYF. The DNA of the CDR3 is TGTGCCAGTAGTCCAGGGAGGGCCTCCTACGAGCAGTACTTC. The rearrangement links TRBV19 to TRBJ2-7; the match to TRBD2 covers 7 bases. V gave up 5 bases and J gave up 0 bases; unmatched junction bases: 4. The CDR3 is made up of 14 amino acids. Germline V gene sequence: CDR1 LNHDA, CDR2 SQIVND (reference sequence).